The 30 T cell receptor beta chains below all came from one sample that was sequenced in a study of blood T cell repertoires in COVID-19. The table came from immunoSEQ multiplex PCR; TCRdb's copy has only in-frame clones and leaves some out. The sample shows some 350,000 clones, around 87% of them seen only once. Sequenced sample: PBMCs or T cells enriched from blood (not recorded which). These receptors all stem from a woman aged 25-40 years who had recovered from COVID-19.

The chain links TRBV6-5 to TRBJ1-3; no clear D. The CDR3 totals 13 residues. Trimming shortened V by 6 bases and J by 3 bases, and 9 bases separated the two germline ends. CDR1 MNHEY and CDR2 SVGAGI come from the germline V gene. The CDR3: CASRSIIGNTIYF. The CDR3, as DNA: TGTGCCAGCAGATCTATCATTGGAAACACCATATATTTT.

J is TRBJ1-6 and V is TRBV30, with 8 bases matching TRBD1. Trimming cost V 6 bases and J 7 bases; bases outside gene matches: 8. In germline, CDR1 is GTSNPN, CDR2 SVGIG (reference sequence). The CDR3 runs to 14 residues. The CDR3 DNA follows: TGTGCCTGTAAAGCGACAGGGGTGAATTCACCCCTCCACTTT. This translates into CACKATGVNSPLHF.

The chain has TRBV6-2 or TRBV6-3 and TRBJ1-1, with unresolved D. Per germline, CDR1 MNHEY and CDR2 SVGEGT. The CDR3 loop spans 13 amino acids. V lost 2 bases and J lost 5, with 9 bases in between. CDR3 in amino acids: CASSYRTVTEAFF. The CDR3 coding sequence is TGTGCCAGCAGTTACCGCACGGTTACTGAAGCTTTCTTT.

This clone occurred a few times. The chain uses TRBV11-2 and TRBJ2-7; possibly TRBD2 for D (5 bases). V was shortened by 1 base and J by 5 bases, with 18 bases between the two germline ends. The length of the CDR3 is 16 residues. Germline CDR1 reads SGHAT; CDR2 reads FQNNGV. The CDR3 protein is CASSLGPPGNRDEQYF. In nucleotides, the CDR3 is TGTGCCAGCAGCTTAGGACCCCCCGGGAATCGCGACGAGCAGTACTTC.

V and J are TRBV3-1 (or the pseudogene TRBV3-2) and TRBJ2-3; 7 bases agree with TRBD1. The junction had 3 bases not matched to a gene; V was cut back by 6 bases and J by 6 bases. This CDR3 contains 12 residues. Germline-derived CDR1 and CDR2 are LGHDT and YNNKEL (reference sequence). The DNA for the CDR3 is TGTGCCAGCAGTCGCAGGGGGGATACGCAGTATTTT. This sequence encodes CASSRRGDTQYF.

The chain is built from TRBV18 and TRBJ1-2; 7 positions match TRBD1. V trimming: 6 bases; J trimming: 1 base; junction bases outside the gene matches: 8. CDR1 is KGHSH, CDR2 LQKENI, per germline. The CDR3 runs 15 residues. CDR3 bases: TGTGCCAGCTCGCCCAACAGGGGACGTAACTATGGCTACACCTTC. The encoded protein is CASSPNRGRNYGYTF.

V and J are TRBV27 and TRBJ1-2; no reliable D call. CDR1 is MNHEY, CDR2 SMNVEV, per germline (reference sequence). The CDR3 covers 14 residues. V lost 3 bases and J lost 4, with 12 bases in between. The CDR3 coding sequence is TGTGCCAGCAGTTTTTCGGGGTCTTCCTATGGCTACACCTTC. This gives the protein CASSFSGSSYGYTF.

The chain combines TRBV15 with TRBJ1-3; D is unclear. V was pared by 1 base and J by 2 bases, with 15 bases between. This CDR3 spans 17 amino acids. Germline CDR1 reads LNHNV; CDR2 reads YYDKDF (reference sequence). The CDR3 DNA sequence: TGTGCCACCAGCAGAGCTGGAGGAACTTTAACTGGAAACACCATATATTTT. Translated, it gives CATSRAGGTLTGNTIYF.

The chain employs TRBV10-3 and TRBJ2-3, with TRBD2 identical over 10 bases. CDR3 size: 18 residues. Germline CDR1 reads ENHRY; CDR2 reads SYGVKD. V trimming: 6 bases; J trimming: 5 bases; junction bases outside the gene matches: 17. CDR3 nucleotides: TGTGCCATCAGCCCCCCCCGAGGGGTAGCGGGGGGTCGAGATACGCAGTATTTT. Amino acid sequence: CAISPPRGVAGGRDTQYF.

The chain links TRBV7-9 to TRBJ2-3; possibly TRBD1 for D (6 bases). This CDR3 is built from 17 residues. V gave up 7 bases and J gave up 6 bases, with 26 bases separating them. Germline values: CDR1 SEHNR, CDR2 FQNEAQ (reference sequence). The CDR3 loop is CASTSGAFPPHTDTQYF. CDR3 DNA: TGTGCCAGCACCTCAGGGGCCTTCCCCCCACACACGGATACGCAGTATTTT.

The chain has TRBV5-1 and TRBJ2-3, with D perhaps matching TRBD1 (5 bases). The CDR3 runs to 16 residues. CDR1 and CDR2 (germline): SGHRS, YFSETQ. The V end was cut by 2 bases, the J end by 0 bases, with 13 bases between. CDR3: CASSFGAAHSTDTQYF. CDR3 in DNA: TGCGCCAGCAGCTTTGGGGCAGCCCATAGCACAGATACGCAGTATTTT.

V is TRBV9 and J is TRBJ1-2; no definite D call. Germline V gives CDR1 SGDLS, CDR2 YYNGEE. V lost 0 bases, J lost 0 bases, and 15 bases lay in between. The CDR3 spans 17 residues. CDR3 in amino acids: CASSVEDFPLANYGYTF. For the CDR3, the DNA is TGTGCCAGCAGCGTAGAGGACTTCCCGTTAGCTAACTATGGCTACACCTTC.

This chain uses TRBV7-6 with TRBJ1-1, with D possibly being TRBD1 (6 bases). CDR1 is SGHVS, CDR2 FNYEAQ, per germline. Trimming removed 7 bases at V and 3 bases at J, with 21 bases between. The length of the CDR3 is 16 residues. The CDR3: CASTFSAGTQDTEAFF. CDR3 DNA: TGTGCCAGCACCTTTTCAGCCGGGACACAAGACACTGAAGCTTTCTTT.

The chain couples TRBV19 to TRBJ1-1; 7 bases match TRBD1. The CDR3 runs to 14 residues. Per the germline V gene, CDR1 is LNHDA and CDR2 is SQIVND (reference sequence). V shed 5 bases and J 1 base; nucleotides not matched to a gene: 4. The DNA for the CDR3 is TGTGCCAGTAGTTATACAGGGGCGAACACTGAAGCTTTCTTT. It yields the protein CASSYTGANTEAFF.

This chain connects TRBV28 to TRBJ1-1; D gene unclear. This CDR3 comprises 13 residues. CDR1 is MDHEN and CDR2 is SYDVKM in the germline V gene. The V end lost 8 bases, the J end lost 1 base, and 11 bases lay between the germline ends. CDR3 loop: CASWEGGNTEAFF. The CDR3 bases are TGTGCCAGCTGGGAGGGAGGGAACACTGAAGCTTTCTTT.

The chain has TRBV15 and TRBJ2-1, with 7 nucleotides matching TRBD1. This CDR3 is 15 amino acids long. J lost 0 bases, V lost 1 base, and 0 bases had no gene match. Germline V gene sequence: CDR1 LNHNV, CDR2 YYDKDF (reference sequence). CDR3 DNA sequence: TGTGCCACCAGCAGAGCAGGGGGCTCCTACAATGAGCAGTTCTTC. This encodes CATSRAGGSYNEQFF.

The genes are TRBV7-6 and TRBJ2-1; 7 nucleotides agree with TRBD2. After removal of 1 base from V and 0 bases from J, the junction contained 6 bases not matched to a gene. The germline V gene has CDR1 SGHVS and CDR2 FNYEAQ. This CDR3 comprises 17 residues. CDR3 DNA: TGTGCCAGCAGCTTAGTTCCGGGGGGTAGCTCCTACAATGAGCAGTTCTTC. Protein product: CASSLVPGGSSYNEQFF.

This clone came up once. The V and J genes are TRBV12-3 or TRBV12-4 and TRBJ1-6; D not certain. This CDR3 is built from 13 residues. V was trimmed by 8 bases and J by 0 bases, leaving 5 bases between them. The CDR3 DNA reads TGTGCCAGCCTTCTCTCCTATAATTCACCCCTCCACTTT. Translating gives CASLLSYNSPLHF.

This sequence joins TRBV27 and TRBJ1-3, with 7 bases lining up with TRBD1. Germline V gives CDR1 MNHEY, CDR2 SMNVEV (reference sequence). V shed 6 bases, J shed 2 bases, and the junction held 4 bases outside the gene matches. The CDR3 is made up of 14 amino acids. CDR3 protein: CASRTGVAGNTIYF. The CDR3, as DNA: TGTGCCAGCAGAACAGGGGTTGCTGGAAACACCATATATTTT.

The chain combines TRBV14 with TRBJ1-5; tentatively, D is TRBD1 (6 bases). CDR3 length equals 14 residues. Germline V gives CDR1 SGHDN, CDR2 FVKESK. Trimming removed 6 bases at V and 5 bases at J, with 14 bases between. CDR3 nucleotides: TGTGCCAGCAGTCCTACAGGGACGGATCAGCCCCAGCATTTT. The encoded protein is CASSPTGTDQPQHF.

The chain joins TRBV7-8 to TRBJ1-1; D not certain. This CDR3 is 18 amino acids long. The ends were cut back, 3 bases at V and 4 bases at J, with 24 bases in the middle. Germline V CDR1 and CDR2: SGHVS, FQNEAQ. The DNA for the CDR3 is TGTGCCAGCAGCTTTAGCGTGGAGCGTTGGTTGCTGGGCACTGAAGCTTTCTTT. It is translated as CASSFSVERWLLGTEAFF.

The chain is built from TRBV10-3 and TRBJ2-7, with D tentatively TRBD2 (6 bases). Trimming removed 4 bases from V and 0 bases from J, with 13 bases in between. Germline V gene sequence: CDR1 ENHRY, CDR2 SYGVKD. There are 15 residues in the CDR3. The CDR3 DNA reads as TGTGCCATCAGTGGGACGGACGGGAGCTCCTACGAGCAGTACTTC. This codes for CAISGTDGSSYEQYF.

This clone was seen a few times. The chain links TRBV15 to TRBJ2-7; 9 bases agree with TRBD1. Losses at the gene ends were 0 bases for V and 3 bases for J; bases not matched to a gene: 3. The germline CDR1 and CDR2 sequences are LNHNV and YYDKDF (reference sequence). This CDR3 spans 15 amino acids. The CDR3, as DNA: TGTGCCACCAGCAGAGATCCGGGACAGGGCTACGAGCAGTACTTC. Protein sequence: CATSRDPGQGYEQYF.

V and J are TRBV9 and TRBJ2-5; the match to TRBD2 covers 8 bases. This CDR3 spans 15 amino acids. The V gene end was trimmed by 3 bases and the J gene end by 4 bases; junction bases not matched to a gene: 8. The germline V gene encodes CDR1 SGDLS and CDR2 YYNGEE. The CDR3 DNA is TGTGCCAGCAGCGCGAGCGGGGGTTTAGGAGAGACCCAGTACTTC. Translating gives CASSASGGLGETQYF.

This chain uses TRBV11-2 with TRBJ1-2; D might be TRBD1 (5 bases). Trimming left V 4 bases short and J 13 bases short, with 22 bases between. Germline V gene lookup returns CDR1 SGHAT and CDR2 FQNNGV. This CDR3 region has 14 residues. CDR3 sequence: CASSSPSRPGQITF. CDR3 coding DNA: TGTGCCAGCAGCTCACCCAGTCGGCCAGGGCAAATCACCTTC.

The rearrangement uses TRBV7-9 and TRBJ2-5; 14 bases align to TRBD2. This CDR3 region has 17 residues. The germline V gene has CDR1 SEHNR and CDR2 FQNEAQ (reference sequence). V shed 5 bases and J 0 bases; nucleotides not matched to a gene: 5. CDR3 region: CASSGTSGGKHQETQYF. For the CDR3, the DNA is TGTGCCAGCAGCGGGACTAGCGGGGGTAAACACCAAGAGACCCAGTACTTC.

CDR3 nucleotide sequence: TGTGCCAGCAGCCCAAACCTACAAGAGACCCAGTACTTC. Protein sequence: CASSPNLQETQYF. The chain recombines TRBV7-7 with TRBJ2-5; D ambiguous. The germline CDR1 and CDR2 sequences are SSHAT and FNYEAQ (reference sequence). The CDR3 totals 13 residues. The V and J ends lost 5 bases and 2 bases respectively, with 9 bases between them.

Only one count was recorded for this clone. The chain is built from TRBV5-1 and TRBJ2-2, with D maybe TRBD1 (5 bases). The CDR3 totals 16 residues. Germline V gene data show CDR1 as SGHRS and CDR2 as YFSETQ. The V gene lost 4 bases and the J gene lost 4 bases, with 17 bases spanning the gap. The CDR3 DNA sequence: TGCGCCAGCAGCCAAGGCTGGCAGGGCAGCACCGGGGAGCTGTTTTTT. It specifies CASSQGWQGSTGELFF. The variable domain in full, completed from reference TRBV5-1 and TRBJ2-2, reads KAGVTQTPRYLIKTRGQQVTLSCSPISGHRSVSWYQQTPGQGLQFLFEYFSETQRNKGNFPGRFSGRQFSNSRSEMNVSTLELGDSALYLCASSQGWQGSTGELFFGEGSRLTVL.

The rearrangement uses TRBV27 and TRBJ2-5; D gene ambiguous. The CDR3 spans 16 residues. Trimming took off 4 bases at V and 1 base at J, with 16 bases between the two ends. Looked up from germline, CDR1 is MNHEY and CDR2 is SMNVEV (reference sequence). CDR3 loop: CASSSLGPGSQETQYF. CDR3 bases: TGTGCCAGCAGTTCCCTGGGCCCAGGCTCCCAAGAGACCCAGTACTTC.

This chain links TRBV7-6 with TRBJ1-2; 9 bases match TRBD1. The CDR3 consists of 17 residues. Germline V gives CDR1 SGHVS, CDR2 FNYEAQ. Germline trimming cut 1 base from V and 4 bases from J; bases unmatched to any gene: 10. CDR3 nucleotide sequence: TGTGCCAGCAGCTTAGAGACAGGGGGACTTAAAGCCTATGGCTACACCTTC. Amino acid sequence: CASSLETGGLKAYGYTF.